This passage covers 29 T cell receptor beta chains from one sample sequenced in a study of T cells in Graves' hyperthyroidism and ophthalmopathy. Authors of the study amplified TCR beta CDR3 regions from RNA transcripts. Researchers ran a first-round RT-PCR on the TCR CDR3 using the HTBI primer set. In TCRdb, the multiplex PCR reads were re-called with MiXCR into one record per CDR3 protein. The sample contains 300,000 to 400,000 distinct CDR3 sequences, roughly 21% of which appear only once. Sequenced input: blood. Source of these receptors: a woman in her forties or fifties with Graves' hyperthyroidism.

The chain carries TRBV4-1 and TRBJ2-7; D unclear. In germline, CDR1 is MGHRA, CDR2 YSYEKL. This CDR3 is 15 amino acids long. Trimming removed 0 bases from V and 3 bases from J, with 12 bases in between. The CDR3 is CASSQDPVSIYEQYF. The CDR3 nucleotides read TGCGCCAGCAGCCAAGACCCCGTGTCTATCTACGAGCAGTACTTC.

Remarks on this clonotype: The germline gene is not matched at one end of the junction; a read error may be the cause. The chain uses TRBV2 and TRBJ2-3, with 10 bases identical to TRBD2. The CDR3 loop spans 14 amino acids. Germline V gene data show CDR1 as SNHLY and CDR2 as FYNNEI. The CDR3 nucleotides are TGCGCCAGCACCTATAGCGGGGGGACAGATACGCAGTATTTT. Its protein product is CASTYSGGTDTQYF.

V is TRBV12-3 or TRBV12-4 and J is TRBJ1-1; TRBD1 matches 9 bases. The CDR3 is 15 amino acids. The trim removed 5 bases at V and 2 bases at J, leaving 6 bases unmatched. CDR3 sequence (DNA): TGTGCCAGCAGTACCAATACAGGGGGCAACACTGAAGCTTTCTTT. As protein: CASSTNTGGNTEAFF.

This clonotype was counted at least ten times. The gene calls are TRBV30 and TRBJ2-1; 7 bases match TRBD2. Germline-derived CDR1 and CDR2 are GTSNPN and SVGIG (reference sequence). The CDR3 is 14 residues long. Trimming removed 1 base from V and 6 bases from J; junction bases left unmatched: 6. Here the CDR3 reads CAWSARGGLNEQFF. For the CDR3, the DNA is TGTGCCTGGAGTGCTCGGGGAGGGCTCAATGAGCAGTTCTTC.

This clonotype has a count of ten or more. The chain combines TRBV20-1 with TRBJ1-1; D unclear. The CDR3 spans 11 residues. V dropped 0 bases and J dropped 9 bases, with 8 bases sitting between them. CDR1 and CDR2 from the germline V gene are DFQATT and SNEGSKA (reference sequence). Here the CDR3 reads CSARESIKAFF. The DNA of the CDR3 is TGCAGTGCTAGAGAGTCCATTAAAGCTTTCTTT.

This clonotype was observed many times. V gene TRBV30 combines with J gene TRBJ1-5; tentative D call: TRBD1 (6 bases). Trimming removed 5 bases from V and 2 bases from J, with 13 bases in between. The CDR3 loop spans 14 amino acids. CDR1 is GTSNPN, CDR2 SVGIG, per germline (reference sequence). Here the CDR3 DNA reads TGTGCCTGGGACTCGGGACACCGCAATCAGCCCCAGCATTTT. It codes for CAWDSGHRNQPQHF.

The chain carries TRBV5-4 and TRBJ1-2, with 9 bases matching TRBD1. Germline CDR1 reads SGHNT; CDR2 reads YYREEE (reference sequence). J gave up 6 bases and V 4 bases, and 10 bases lay outside the gene matches. The CDR3 consists of 15 residues. DNA of the CDR3: TGTGCCAGCAGCGACACCGGGACAGGGTTGGATGGCTACACCTTC. Protein: CASSDTGTGLDGYTF. The full variable domain, rest sourced from reference TRBV5-4 and TRBJ1-2, is ETGVTQSPTHLIKTRGQQVTLRCSSQSGHNTVSWYQQALGQGPQFIFQYYREEENGRGNFPPRFSGLQFPNYSSELNVNALELDDSALYLCASSDTGTGLDGYTFGSGTRLTVV.

This clonotype has only one observation. This chain uses TRBV20-1 with TRBJ2-6, with 10 bases lining up with TRBD1. CDR1 and CDR2 (germline): DFQATT, SNEGSKA (reference sequence). Trimming at V came to 4 bases and at J to 2 bases, leaving 2 bases not matched to a gene. CDR3 size: 15 residues. The CDR3 nucleotides read TGCAGTGCTACGGGACAGGGGACTGGGGCCAACGTCCTGACTTTC. Protein: CSATGQGTGANVLTF.

This clonotype has a handful of counts. Just one base apart from a much larger clone, this may be a read error. The chain uses TRBV27 and TRBJ2-2, with 7 positions matching TRBD2. V lost 5 bases and J lost 6; bases outside the gene matches: 12. This CDR3 has 16 residues. From germline, CDR1 is MNHEY and CDR2 SMNVEV (reference sequence). For the CDR3, the DNA is TGTGCCAGCAGTCAAAGCCGGGGGGTTCGACCCGGGGAGCTGTTTTTT. This sequence encodes CASSQSRGVRPGELFF.

This clonotype was detected ten times or more. The genes are TRBV2 and TRBJ1-5; 11 bases line up with TRBD1. This CDR3 region has 15 residues. The V gene end was trimmed by 6 bases and the J gene end by 2 bases; junction bases not matched to a gene: 3. Germline V gene sequence: CDR1 SNHLY, CDR2 FYNNEI. CDR3 protein: CASRPGQGGNQPQHF. CDR3 coding DNA: TGTGCCAGCAGACCGGGACAGGGGGGCAATCAGCCCCAGCATTTT.

This chain joins TRBV28 and TRBJ2-3, with D perhaps matching TRBD2 (6 bases). Germline V gives CDR1 MDHEN, CDR2 SYDVKM. CDR3 size: 16 residues. Trimming stripped 2 bases from V and 2 bases from J, with 14 bases between. CDR3 loop: CASSLRGTDLTDTQYF. The CDR3 DNA is TGTGCCAGCAGTTTACGCGGGACGGACCTCACAGATACGCAGTATTTT.

This clonotype has at least ten counts. The V call is TRBV3-1, the J call TRBJ2-1; perhaps TRBD2 as D (6 bases). Germline values: CDR1 LGHDT, CDR2 YNNKEL (reference sequence). CDR3 length equals 14 residues. Trimming left V 3 bases short and J 5 bases short, with 11 bases between. DNA for the CDR3: TGTGCCAGCAGCCACAGTCTAGCGAACAATGAGCAGTTCTTC. The encoded protein is CASSHSLANNEQFF.

This clonotype was observed a few times. This chain connects TRBV2 to TRBJ2-7, with D hard to call. Looked up from germline, CDR1 is SNHLY and CDR2 is FYNNEI. This CDR3 is 13 amino acids long. V gave up 7 bases and J gave up 0 bases, with 10 bases separating them. This CDR3 reads CASNLLGSYEQYF. CDR3 bases: TGTGCCAGCAACCTCCTGGGCTCCTACGAGCAGTACTTC.

Many counts were recorded for this clonotype. The chain employs TRBV5-1 and TRBJ1-4; TRBD1 might be the D (5 bases). The CDR3 contains 14 residues. Trimming left V 0 bases short and J 8 bases short, with 11 bases between. Germline values: CDR1 SGHRS, CDR2 YFSETQ. The chain's CDR3 is CASSLAGRREKLFF. DNA of the CDR3: TGCGCCAGCAGCTTGGCGGGGCGGCGGGAAAAACTGTTTTTT. Variable domain in full (rest from reference TRBV5-1 and TRBJ1-4): KAGVTQTPRYLIKTRGQQVTLSCSPISGHRSVSWYQQTPGQGLQFLFEYFSETQRNKGNFPGRFSGRQFSNSRSEMNVSTLELGDSALYLCASSLAGRREKLFFGSGTQLSVL.

The V gene is TRBV5-1, the J gene TRBJ1-1, with a tentative D call TRBD1 (5 bases). Germline V gene data show CDR1 as SGHRS and CDR2 as YFSETQ. The CDR3 is 14 amino acids. Trimming removed 2 bases at V and 1 base at J, with 9 bases between. The DNA for the CDR3 is TGCGCCAGCAGCTTCCTCGGGGGGAACACTGAAGCTTTCTTT. The encoded protein is CASSFLGGNTEAFF.

This clonotype was seen ten or more times. The chain employs TRBV6-1 and TRBJ2-3; possibly TRBD1 for D (5 bases). Trimming took 3 bases from V and 4 from J, leaving 14 bases between them. The CDR3 spans 15 residues. CDR1 and CDR2 from the germline V gene are MNHNS and SASEGT. The CDR3 reads CASSETVAVADTQYF. The CDR3, as DNA: TGTGCCAGCAGTGAGACAGTTGCAGTTGCAGATACGCAGTATTTT.

There are many counts of this clonotype. The chain uses TRBV12-3 or TRBV12-4 and TRBJ1-4; possibly TRBD1 for D (6 bases). The CDR3 length is 15 residues. Trimming removed 6 bases from V and 2 bases from J, with 13 bases in between. CDR3 DNA: TGTGCCAGCAGACCCACCGGGGGCACTAATGAAAAACTGTTTTTT. Protein: CASRPTGGTNEKLFF.

This clonotype was counted many times. The gene calls are TRBV5-1 and TRBJ1-1; 9 nucleotides match TRBD1. Germline CDR1 is SGHRS and CDR2 is YFSETQ. J lost 5 bases, V lost 5 bases, and 10 bases had no gene match. This CDR3 contains 15 residues. The CDR3: CASSLTGTGITEAFF. In DNA form, the CDR3 reads TGCGCCAGCAGTCTAACCGGGACAGGGATTACTGAAGCTTTCTTT.

The CDR3 is CSASLAALPRGEQFF. CDR3 nucleotides: TGCAGTGCGAGCCTAGCCGCATTACCCCGGGGGGAGCAGTTCTTC. This chain joins TRBV20-1 and TRBJ2-1; D is possibly TRBD2 (6 bases). The V gene lost 6 bases and the J gene lost 10 bases, with 25 bases spanning the gap. This CDR3 is 15 amino acids long. Germline V gives CDR1 DFQATT, CDR2 SNEGSKA (reference sequence).

This clonotype was seen ten or more times. The J gene is TRBJ1-1, the V gene TRBV30; D gene unclear. CDR3 length equals 12 residues. The V end lost 0 bases, the J end lost 1 base, and 3 bases lay between the germline ends. Germline CDR1 GTSNPN, CDR2 SVGIG (reference sequence). In nucleotides, the CDR3 is TGTGCCTGGAGTGTCGCGAACACTGAAGCTTTCTTT. Translation: CAWSVANTEAFF.

This clonotype was observed many times. V and J are TRBV7-6 and TRBJ1-5; possible D gene TRBD1, 5 bases. Germline values: CDR1 SGHVS, CDR2 FNYEAQ. There are 14 residues in the CDR3. Trimming stripped 2 bases from V and 1 base from J, with 6 bases between. CDR3 sequence (DNA): TGTGCCAGCAGCTTACAGGGAAGCAATCAGCCCCAGCATTTT. Translated, it gives CASSLQGSNQPQHF. The variable domain in full, completed from reference TRBV7-6 and TRBJ1-5, reads GAGVSQSPRYKVTKRGQDVALRCDPISGHVSLYWYRQALGQGPEFLTYFNYEAQQDKSGLPNDRFSAERPEGSISTLTIQRTEQRDSAMYRCASSLQGSNQPQHFGDGTRLSIL.

The gene calls are TRBV6-2 or TRBV6-3 and TRBJ2-1; 15 bases line up with TRBD2. The CDR3 sequence is 17 residues long. J gave up 3 bases and V 4 bases, and 4 bases lay outside the gene matches. Germline values: CDR1 MNHEY, CDR2 SVGEGT. Written as DNA, the CDR3 is TGTGCCAGCAGTTGGGGACTAGCGGGAGGCGGCTACAATGAGCAGTTCTTC. Translation gives CASSWGLAGGGYNEQFF.

V and J are TRBV29-1 and TRBJ2-2, with 8 bases matching TRBD2. Looked up from germline, CDR1 is SQVTM and CDR2 is ANQGSEA. The junction had 12 bases not matched to a gene; V was cut back by 2 bases and J by 4 bases. This CDR3 is built from 17 residues. CDR3 loop: CSVESRGGLAGTGELFF. CDR3 nucleotides: TGCAGCGTTGAATCCCGAGGGGGGCTAGCGGGCACCGGGGAGCTGTTTTTT.

The V and J genes are TRBV19 and TRBJ2-5; D is undetermined. The CDR3 sequence is 14 residues long. The germline V gene encodes CDR1 LNHDA and CDR2 SQIVND (reference sequence). V shed 7 bases and J shed 3 bases, with 15 bases lying between them. The CDR3 sequence: CASNKGQNKETQYF. The CDR3 region has the DNA TGTGCCAGTAACAAGGGCCAGAATAAAGAGACCCAGTACTTC.

This clonotype showed up many times. The rearrangement joins TRBV7-8 to TRBJ2-1; D call uncertain. Trimming pared 3 bases from V and 5 bases from J, leaving 5 bases between. CDR1 and CDR2 from the germline V gene are SGHVS and FQNEAQ. CDR3 length: 12 amino acids. The CDR3 DNA reads as TGTGCCAGCAGCTTCTATAACAATGAGCAGTTCTTC. It specifies CASSFYNNEQFF.

This clonotype showed up many times. The chain employs TRBV20-1 and TRBJ1-5, with 7 positions matching TRBD1. CDR1 DFQATT and CDR2 SNEGSKA come from the germline V gene (reference sequence). CDR3 length equals 16 residues. The ends lost 1 base at V and 2 bases at J; junction bases unmatched: 8. CDR3 sequence reads: CSARVRGVGGNQPQHF. Here the CDR3 DNA reads TGCAGTGCTAGAGTCAGGGGGGTTGGTGGCAATCAGCCCCAGCATTTT.

This clonotype was recorded many times. The chain links TRBV2 to TRBJ1-2; 9 positions agree with TRBD1. This CDR3 has 12 residues. Trimming cost V 8 bases and J 7 bases; bases outside gene matches: 5. The germline CDR1 and CDR2 sequences are SNHLY and FYNNEI. The CDR3 protein is CASLQGAPGYTF. CDR3 DNA: TGTGCCAGCTTACAGGGGGCGCCTGGCTACACCTTC.

This clonotype was picked up many times. In DNA, the CDR3 is TGTGCCAGCGAACGACAGGGCAACACTGAAGCTTTCTTT. Its translation is CASERQGNTEAFF. The chain combines TRBV6-2 or TRBV6-3 with TRBJ1-1, with 7 bases that match TRBD1. There are 13 residues in the CDR3. Trimming cost V 8 bases and J 2 bases; bases outside gene matches: 5. The germline V gene encodes CDR1 MNHEY and CDR2 SVGEGT.

This clonotype has just a few counts. The rearrangement links TRBV11-3 to TRBJ2-3, with TRBD1 as a possible D gene (6 bases). This CDR3 is 15 amino acids long. V lost 1 base and J 2 bases, leaving 10 bases between the germline ends. The V gene's germline CDR1 is SGHNT and CDR2 YENEEA. The CDR3 DNA reads as TGTGCCAGCAGCTTAGGACAGGAGGACACAGATACGCAGTATTTT. This sequence encodes CASSLGQEDTDTQYF. Together with reference TRBV11-3 and TRBJ2-3, the CDR3 gives the full variable domain: EAGVVQSPRYKIIEKKQPVAFWCNPISGHNTLYWYLQNLGQGPELLIRYENEEAVDDSQLPKDRFSAERLKGVDSTLKIQPAELGDSAVYLCASSLGQEDTDTQYFGPGTRLTVL.